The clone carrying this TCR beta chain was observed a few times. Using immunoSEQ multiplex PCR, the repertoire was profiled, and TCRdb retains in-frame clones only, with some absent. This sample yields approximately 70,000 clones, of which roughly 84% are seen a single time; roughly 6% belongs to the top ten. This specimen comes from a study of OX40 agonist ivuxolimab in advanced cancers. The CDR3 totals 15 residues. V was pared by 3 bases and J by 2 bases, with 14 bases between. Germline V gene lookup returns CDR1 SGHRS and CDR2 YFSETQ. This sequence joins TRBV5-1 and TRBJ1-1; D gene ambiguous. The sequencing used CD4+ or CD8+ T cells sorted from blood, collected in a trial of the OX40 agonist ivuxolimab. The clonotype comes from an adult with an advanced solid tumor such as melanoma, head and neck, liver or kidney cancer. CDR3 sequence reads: CASSWFEGSNTEAFF. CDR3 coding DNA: TGCGCCAGCAGCTGGTTTGAGGGCTCAAACACTGAAGCTTTCTTT.